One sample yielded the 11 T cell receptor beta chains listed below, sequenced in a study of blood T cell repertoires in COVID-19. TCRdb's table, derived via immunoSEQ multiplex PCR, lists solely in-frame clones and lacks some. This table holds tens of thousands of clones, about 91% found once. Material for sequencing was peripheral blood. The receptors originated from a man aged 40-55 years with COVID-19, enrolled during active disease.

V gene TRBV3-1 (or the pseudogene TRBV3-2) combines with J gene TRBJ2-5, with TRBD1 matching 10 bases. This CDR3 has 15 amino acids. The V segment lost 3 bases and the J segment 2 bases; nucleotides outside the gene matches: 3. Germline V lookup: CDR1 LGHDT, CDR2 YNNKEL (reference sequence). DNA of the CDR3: TGTGCCAGCAGCCAGACAGGGGGCTCGCAAGAGACCCAGTACTTC. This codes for CASSQTGGSQETQYF.

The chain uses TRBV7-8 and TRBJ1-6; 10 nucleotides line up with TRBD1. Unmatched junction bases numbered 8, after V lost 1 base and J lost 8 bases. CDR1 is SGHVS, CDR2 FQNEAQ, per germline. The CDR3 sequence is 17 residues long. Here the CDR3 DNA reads TGTGCCAGCAGCTTAGGAGACAGGGGGCATCTCGATTCACCCCTCCACTTT. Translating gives CASSLGDRGHLDSPLHF.

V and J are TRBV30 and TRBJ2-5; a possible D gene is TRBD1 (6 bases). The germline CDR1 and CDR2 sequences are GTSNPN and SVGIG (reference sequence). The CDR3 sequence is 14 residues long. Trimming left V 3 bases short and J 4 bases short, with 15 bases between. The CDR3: CAWSRDTKAETQYF. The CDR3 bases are TGTGCCTGGAGCCGGGACACCAAGGCAGAGACCCAGTACTTC.

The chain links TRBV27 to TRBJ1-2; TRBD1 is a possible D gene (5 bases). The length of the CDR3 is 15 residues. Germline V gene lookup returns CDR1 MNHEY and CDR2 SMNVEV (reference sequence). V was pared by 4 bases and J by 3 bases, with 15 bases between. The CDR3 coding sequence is TGTGCCAGCAGTTCGGCCGGGGCTAGCGACTATGGCTACACCTTC. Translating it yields CASSSAGASDYGYTF.

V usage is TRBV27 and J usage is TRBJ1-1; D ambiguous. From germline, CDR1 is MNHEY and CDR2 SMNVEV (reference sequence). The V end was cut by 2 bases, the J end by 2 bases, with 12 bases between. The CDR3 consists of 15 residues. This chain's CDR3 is CASSLRAVLNTEAFF. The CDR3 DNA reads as TGTGCCAGCAGTTTAAGAGCGGTTTTAAACACTGAAGCTTTCTTT.

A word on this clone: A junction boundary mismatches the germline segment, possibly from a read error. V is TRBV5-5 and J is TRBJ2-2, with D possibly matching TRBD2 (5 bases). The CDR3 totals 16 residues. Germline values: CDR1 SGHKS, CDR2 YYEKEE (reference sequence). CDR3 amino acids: CASSLDWFANTGELFF. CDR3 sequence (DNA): TGTGCCAGCAGTTTGGACTGGTTCGCGAACACCGGGGAGCTGTTTTTT.

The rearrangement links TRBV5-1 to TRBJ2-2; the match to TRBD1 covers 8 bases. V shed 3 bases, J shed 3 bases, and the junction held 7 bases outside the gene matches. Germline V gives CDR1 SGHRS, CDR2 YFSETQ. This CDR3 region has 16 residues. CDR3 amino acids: CASSSLQGADTGELFF. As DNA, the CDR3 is TGCGCCAGCAGCTCCCTCCAGGGGGCAGACACCGGGGAGCTGTTTTTT.

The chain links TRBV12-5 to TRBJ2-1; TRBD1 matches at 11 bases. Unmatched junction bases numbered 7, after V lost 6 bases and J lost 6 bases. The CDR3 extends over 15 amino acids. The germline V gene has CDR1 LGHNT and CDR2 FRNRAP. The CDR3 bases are TGTGCTAGTGGATCTGGACAGGGGGCGGGCAATGAGCAGTTCTTC. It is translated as CASGSGQGAGNEQFF.

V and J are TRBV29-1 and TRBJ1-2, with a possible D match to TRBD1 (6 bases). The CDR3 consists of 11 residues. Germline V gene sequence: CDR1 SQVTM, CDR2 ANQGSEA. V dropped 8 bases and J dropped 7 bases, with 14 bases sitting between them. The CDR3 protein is CSIQATGGYTF. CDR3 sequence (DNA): TGCAGCATCCAGGCGACAGGTGGCTACACCTTC. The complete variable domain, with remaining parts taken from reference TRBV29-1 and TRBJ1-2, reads SAVISQKPSRDICQRGTSLTIQCQVDSQVTMMFWYRQQPGQSLTLIATANQGSEATYESGFVIDKFPISRPNLTFSTLTVSNMSPEDSSIYLCSIQATGGYTFGSGTRLTVV.

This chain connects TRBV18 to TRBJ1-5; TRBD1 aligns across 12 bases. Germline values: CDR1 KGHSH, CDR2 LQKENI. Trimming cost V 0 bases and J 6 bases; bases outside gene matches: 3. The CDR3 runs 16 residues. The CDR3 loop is CASSPPGQGASQPQHF. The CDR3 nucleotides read TGTGCCAGCTCACCACCGGGACAGGGGGCTAGTCAGCCCCAGCATTTT.

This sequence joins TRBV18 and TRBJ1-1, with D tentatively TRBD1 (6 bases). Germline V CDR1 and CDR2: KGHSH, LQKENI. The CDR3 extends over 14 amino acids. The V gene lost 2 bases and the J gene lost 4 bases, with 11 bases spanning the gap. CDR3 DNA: TGTGCCAGCTCACCAACTGGACAGACCACTGAAGCTTTCTTT. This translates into CASSPTGQTTEAFF. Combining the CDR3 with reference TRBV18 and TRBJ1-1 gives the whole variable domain NAGVMQNPRHLVRRRGQEARLRCSPMKGHSHVYWYRQLPEEGLKFMVYLQKENIIDESGMPKERFSAEFPKEGPSILRIQQVVRGDSAAYFCASSPTGQTTEAFFGQGTRLTVV.